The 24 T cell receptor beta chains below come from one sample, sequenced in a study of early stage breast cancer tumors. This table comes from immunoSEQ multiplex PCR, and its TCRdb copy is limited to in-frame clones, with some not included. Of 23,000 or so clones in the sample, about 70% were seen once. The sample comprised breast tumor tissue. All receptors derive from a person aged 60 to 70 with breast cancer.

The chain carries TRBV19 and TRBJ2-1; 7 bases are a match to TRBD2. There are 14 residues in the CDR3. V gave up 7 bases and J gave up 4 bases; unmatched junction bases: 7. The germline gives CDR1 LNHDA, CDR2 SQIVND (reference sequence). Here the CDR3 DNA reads TGTGCCAGTAATTGGCAAGCGGGGTACAATGAGCAGTTCTTC. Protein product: CASNWQAGYNEQFF.

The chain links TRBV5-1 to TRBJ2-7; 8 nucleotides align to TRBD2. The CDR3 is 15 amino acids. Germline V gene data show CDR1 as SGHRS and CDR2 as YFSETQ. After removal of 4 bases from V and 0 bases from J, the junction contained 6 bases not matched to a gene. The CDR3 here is CASSPLAGASYEQYF. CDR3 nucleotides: TGCGCCAGCAGCCCTCTAGCGGGCGCCTCCTACGAGCAGTACTTC.

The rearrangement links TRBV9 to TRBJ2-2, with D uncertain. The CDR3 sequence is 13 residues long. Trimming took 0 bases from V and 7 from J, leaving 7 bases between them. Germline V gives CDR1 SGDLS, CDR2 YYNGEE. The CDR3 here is CASSVVDGGELFF. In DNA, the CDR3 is TGTGCCAGCAGCGTAGTAGATGGCGGGGAGCTGTTTTTT.

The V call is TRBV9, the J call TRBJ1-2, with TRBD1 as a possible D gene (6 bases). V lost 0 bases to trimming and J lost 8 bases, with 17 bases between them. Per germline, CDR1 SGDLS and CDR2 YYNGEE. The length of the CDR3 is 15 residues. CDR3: CASSVDTGTLRGYTF. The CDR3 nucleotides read TGTGCCAGCAGCGTAGACACAGGGACCCTTAGGGGCTACACCTTC.

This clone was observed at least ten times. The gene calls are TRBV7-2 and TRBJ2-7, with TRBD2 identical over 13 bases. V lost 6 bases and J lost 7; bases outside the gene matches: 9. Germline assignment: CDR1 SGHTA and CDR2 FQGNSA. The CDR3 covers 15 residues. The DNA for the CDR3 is TGTGCCAGCAGTTCCGGGACTAGCGGGATTAGGGAGCAGTACTTC. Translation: CASSSGTSGIREQYF.

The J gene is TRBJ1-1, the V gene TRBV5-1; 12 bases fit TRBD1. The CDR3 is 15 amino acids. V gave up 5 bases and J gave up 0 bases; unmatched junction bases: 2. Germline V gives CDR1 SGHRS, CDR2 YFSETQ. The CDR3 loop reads CASRGQGAMNTEAFF. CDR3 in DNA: TGCGCCAGCAGGGGACAGGGGGCTATGAACACTGAAGCTTTCTTT.

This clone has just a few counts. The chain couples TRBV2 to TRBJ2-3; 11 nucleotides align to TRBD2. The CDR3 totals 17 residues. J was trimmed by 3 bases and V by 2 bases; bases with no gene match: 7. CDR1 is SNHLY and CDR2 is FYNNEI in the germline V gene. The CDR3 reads CASSELLAGGGTDTQYF. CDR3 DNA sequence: TGTGCCAGCAGTGAACTTCTAGCGGGAGGAGGTACAGATACGCAGTATTTT.

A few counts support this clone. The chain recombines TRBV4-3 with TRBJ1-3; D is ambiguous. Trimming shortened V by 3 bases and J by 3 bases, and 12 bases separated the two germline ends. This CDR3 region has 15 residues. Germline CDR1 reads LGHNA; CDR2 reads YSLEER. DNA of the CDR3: TGCGCCAGCAGCCAGGCGCTAGACTTTGGAAACACCATATATTTT. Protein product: CASSQALDFGNTIYF.

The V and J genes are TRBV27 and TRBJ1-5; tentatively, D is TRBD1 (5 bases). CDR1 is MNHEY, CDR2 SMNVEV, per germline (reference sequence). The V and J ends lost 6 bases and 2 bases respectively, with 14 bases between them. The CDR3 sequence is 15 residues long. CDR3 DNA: TGTGCCAGCAGCCCAGGGTTTTCTGGCAATCAGCCCCAGCATTTT. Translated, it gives CASSPGFSGNQPQHF.

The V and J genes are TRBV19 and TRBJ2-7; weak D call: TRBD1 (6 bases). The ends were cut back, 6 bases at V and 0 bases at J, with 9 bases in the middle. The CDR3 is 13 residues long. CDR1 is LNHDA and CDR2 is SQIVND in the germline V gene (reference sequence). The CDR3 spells CASRDSYSYEQYF. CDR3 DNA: TGTGCCAGTAGGGACAGCTACTCCTACGAGCAGTACTTC. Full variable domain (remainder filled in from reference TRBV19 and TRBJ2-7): DGGITQSPKYLFRKEGQNVTLSCEQNLNHDAMYWYRQDPGQGLRLIYYSQIVNDFQKGDIAEGYSVSREKKESFPLTVTSAQKNPTAFYLCASRDSYSYEQYFGPGTRLTVT.

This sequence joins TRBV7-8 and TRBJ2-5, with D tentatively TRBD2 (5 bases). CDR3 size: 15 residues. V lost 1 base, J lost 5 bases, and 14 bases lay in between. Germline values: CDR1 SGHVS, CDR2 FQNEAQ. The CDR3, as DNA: TGTGCCAGCAGCTTAGATGAGGGAAGAAGGGAGACCCAGTACTTC. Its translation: CASSLDEGRRETQYF.

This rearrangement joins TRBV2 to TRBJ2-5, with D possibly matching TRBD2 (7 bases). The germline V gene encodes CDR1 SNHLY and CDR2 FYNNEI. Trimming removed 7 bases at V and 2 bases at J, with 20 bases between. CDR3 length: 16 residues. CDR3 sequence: CASKEGGGTQQETQYF. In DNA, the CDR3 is TGTGCCAGCAAGGAGGGGGGAGGGACTCAGCAAGAGACCCAGTACTTC. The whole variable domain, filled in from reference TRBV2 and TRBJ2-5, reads EPEVTQTPSHQVTQMGQEVILRCVPISNHLYFYWYRQILGQKVEFLVSFYNNEISEKSEIFDDQFSVERPDGSNFTLKIRSTKLEDSAMYFCASKEGGGTQQETQYFGPGTRLLVL.

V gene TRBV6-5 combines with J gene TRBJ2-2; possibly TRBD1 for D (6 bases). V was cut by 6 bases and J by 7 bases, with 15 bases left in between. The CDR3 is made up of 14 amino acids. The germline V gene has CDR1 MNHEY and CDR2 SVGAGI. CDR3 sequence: CASSRRGTNGELFF. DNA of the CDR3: TGTGCCAGCAGCCGCAGGGGAACTAACGGGGAGCTGTTTTTT.

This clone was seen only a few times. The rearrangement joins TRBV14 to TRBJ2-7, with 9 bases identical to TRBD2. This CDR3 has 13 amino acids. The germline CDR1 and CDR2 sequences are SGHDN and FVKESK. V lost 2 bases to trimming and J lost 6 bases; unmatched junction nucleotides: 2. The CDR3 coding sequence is TGTGCCAGCAGCCAATGGCGGGAGGGCGAGCAGTACTTC. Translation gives CASSQWREGEQYF.

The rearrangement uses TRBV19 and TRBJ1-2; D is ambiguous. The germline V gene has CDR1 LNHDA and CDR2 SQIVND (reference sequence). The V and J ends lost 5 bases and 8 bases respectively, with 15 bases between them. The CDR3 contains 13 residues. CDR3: CASSREDFGGYTF. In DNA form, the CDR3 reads TGTGCCAGTAGTCGGGAGGACTTCGGGGGCTACACCTTC.

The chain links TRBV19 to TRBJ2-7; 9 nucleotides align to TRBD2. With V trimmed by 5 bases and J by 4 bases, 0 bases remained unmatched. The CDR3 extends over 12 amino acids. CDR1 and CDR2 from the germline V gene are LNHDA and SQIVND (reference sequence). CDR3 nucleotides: TGTGCCAGTAGTCTAGCGGGGTACGAGCAGTACTTC. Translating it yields CASSLAGYEQYF.

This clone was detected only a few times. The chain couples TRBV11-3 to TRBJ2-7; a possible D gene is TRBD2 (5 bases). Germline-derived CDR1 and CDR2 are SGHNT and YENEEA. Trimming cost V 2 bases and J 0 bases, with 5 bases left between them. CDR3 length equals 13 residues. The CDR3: CASSLSGSYEQYF. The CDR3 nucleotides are TGTGCCAGCAGCTTAAGCGGCTCCTACGAGCAGTACTTC.

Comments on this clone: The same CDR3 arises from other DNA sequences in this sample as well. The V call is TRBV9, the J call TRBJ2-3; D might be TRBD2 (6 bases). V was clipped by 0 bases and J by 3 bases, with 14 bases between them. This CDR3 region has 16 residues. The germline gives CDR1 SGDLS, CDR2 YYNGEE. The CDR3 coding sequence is TGTGCCAGCAGCGTAGGATTAGCGGCCATTACAGATACGCAGTATTTT. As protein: CASSVGLAAITDTQYF. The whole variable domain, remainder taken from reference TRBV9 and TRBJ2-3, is DSGVTQTPKHLITATGQRVTLRCSPRSGDLSVYWYQQSLDQGLQFLIQYYNGEERAKGNILERFSAQQFPDLHSELNLSSLELGDSALYFCASSVGLAAITDTQYFGPGTRLTVL.

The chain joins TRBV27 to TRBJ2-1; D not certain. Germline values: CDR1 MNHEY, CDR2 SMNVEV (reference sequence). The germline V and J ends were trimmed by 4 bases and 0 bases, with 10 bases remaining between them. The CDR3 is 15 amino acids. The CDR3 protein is CASSSGVYSYNEQFF. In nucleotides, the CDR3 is TGTGCCAGCAGTTCAGGCGTTTACTCCTACAATGAGCAGTTCTTC.

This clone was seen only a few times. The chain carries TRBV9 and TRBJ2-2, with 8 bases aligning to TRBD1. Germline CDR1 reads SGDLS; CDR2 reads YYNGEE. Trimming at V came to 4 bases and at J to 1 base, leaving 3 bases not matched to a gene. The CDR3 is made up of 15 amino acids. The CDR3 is CASSQQGVNTGELFF. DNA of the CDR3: TGTGCCAGCAGCCAACAGGGGGTGAACACCGGGGAGCTGTTTTTT.

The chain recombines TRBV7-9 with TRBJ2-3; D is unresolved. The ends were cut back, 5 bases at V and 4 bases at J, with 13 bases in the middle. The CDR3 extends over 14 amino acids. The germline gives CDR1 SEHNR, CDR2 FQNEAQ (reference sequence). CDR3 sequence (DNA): TGTGCCAGCAGCCCCGGGTCCTCTGCAGATACGCAGTATTTT. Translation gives CASSPGSSADTQYF.

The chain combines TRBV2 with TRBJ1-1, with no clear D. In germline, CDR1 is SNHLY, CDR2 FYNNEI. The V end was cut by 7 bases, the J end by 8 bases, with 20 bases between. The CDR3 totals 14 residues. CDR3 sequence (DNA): TGTGCCAGCACTTCCGACACAGTGACAATCGAAGCTTTCTTT. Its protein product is CASTSDTVTIEAFF.

CDR3: CASSLDQFGNTIYF. CDR3 DNA sequence: TGTGCCAGCAGCTTGGACCAGTTTGGAAACACCATATATTTT. This chain joins TRBV5-6 and TRBJ1-3; D uncertain. V lost 0 bases, J lost 3 bases, and 7 bases lay in between. This CDR3 contains 14 residues. In germline, CDR1 is SGHDT, CDR2 YYEEEE.

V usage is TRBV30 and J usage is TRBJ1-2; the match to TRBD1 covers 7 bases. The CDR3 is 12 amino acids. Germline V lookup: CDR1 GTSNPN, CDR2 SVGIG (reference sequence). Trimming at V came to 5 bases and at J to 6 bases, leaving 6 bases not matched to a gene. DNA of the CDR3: TGTGCCTGGGACCGACAGGGAGATGGCTACACCTTC. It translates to CAWDRQGDGYTF.